A selection of T cell receptor beta chains follows, all from one sample in a study of T cell clonotyping in hematopoietic cell transplantation. The repertoire was sequenced with immunoSEQ multiplex PCR; TCRdb's copy has only in-frame clones and lacks some. The top ten clones hold about 16% of a sample with some 10,000 clones, 80% to 90% of them seen once. The sequences come from peripheral blood mononuclear cells, collected before stem cell transplant. The receptor set was obtained from a woman aged 45 to 65 with chronic myeloid leukemia. Some clones in this sample may be carry-over from other donors' samples. The CDR3 runs from the conserved cysteine through the conserved F or W.

TRBV27,TRBJ2-7,CASSSLDRLGEYEQYF
TRBV2,TRBJ2-5,CASSAVEETQYF
TRBV5-4,TRBJ1-1,CASSSTQGGTEAFF
TRBV4-1,TRBJ2-4,CASRPSILAKNIQYF
TRBV9,TRBJ2-2,CASSNLGTSGTNYGELFF
TRBV6-5,TRBJ2-2,CASSYLAGTGELFF
TRBV30,TRBJ2-1,CAWSVRLAGDYNEQFF
TRBV6-5,TRBJ1-2,CASRQGALDGYTF
TRBV9,TRBJ2-3,CASSLLDRETDTQYF
TRBV2,TRBJ1-4,CASSYEVGAGEKLFF
TRBV2,TRBJ1-2,CASSRDSNYGYTF
TRBV29-1,TRBJ2-3,CSVEWAETQYF
TRBV18,TRBJ1-4,CASSPTGAGHEKLFF
TRBV28,TRBJ1-2,CASSFGTGHLGYTF
TRBV6-5,TRBJ1-5,CASRQQKYSNQPQHF
TRBV18,TRBJ1-2,CASSETGADYGYTF
TRBV30,TRBJ2-7,CAWAGSYEQYF
TRBV2,TRBJ2-2,CASSDRRNNGELFF
TRBV6-5,TRBJ1-1,CASSYDDRGINTEAFF
TRBV6-5,TRBJ1-2,CASSATGGYRYGYTF
TRBV28,TRBJ2-1,CASSLDRVANEQFF
TRBV5-1,TRBJ2-3,CASSPRTSGTDTQYF
TRBV11-3,TRBJ1-4,CASSLSGRGNEKLFF
TRBV25-1,TRBJ1-5,CASSEMGPNQPQHF
TRBV6-1,TRBJ1-4,CASRDGGVNEKLFF
TRBV21-1,TRBJ2-7,CASIQPGTPPTDEQYF
TRBV9,TRBJ1-2,CASSVATGTNYGYTF
TRBV30,TRBJ1-2,CAWRETTGGNYGYTF
TRBV6-5,TRBJ1-4,CASSSGTREKLFF
TRBV28,TRBJ2-7,CASSFGTGYEQYF
TRBV5-1,TRBJ2-7,CASSRGGRLYEQYF
TRBV19,TRBJ1-2,CASSPGTGNYGYTF
TRBV25-1,TRBJ2-7,CASSVAYEQYF
TRBV30,TRBJ1-2,CAWSIGSAGGYTF
TRBV6-5,TRBJ2-1,CASPGLDTYNEQFF
TRBV5-1,TRBJ2-1,CASSPVTSGRANEQFF
TRBV7-9,TRBJ2-1,CASSQTHLAGQVYNEQFF
TRBV7-9,TRBJ1-3,CATRPGASGNTIYF
TRBV30,TRBJ2-7,CAWSARKGGEQYF
TRBV9,TRBJ2-1,CASSYAGLLHNEQFF
TRBV9,TRBJ1-5,CASSMGTGGHQPQHF
TRBV10-3,TRBJ2-1,CAIRDDRENEQFF
TRBV19,TRBJ2-7,CASSIVSPLGEQYF
TRBV28,TRBJ2-3,CASLRGGGRATDTQYF
TRBV9,TRBJ1-1,CASSVVPESNTEAFF
TRBV30,TRBJ2-7,CAYRDSYEQYF
TRBV5-1,TRBJ2-1,CASSLGPAGPNNEQFF
TRBV4-2,TRBJ2-4,CASSQGGPVAKNIQYF
TRBV2,TRBJ2-5,CASSGQGLRGETQYF
TRBV5-1,TRBJ2-7,CASSLFAGGPYEQYF
TRBV6-5,TRBJ2-1,CASSYSGSEQFF
TRBV28,TRBJ2-7,CASSRTGGYEQYF
TRBV5-4,TRBJ1-2,CASSNGQGRYYGYTF
TRBV2,TRBJ1-2,CASSPGLGSFGYTF
TRBV6-1,TRBJ2-2,CASSELLDTGELFF
TRBV9,TRBJ2-1,CASSRLAGSSYNEQFF
TRBV28,TRBJ2-7,CASSLSQRYYEQYF
TRBV7-3,TRBJ2-2,CASSRTGMNTGELFF
TRBV6-1,TRBJ1-2,CASSEARNYGYTF
TRBV25-1,TRBJ1-5,CASGGGWHQPQHF